This entry lists 22 T cell receptor beta chains sequenced from one sample in a study of blood T cell repertoires in COVID-19. Libraries were prepared by immunoSEQ multiplex PCR; TCRdb keeps only in-frame clonotypes and omits some of them. The repertoire holds some 380,000 clones, approximately 80% seen once, with more than 0.85% in the top ten. The specimen sequenced was peripheral blood. The receptors come from a human donor with acute or convalescent COVID-19. The donor label of this sample is uncertain.

The J gene is TRBJ2-7, the V gene TRBV7-9, with TRBD2 matching 7 bases. Germline values: CDR1 SEHNR, CDR2 FQNEAQ (reference sequence). The CDR3 has 15 residues. The ends lost 1 base at V and 2 bases at J; junction bases unmatched: 5. CDR3 nucleotide sequence: TGTGCCAGCAGCTTAGTCCCTAGCGGTACCTACGAGCAGTACTTC. Protein product: CASSLVPSGTYEQYF.

This chain connects TRBV7-9 to TRBJ1-1; 9 nucleotides align to TRBD1. This CDR3 has 16 residues. Germline CDR1 reads SEHNR; CDR2 reads FQNEAQ (reference sequence). V was clipped by 4 bases and J by 2 bases; unmatched bases: 8. The CDR3 DNA reads TGTGCCAGCAGCTCAGGACAGGGGATAAGTAACACTGAAGCTTTCTTT. This encodes CASSSGQGISNTEAFF.

This clone was detected once. J is TRBJ1-1 and V is TRBV5-4, with D perhaps matching TRBD1 (5 bases). V was trimmed by 3 bases and J by 0 bases, leaving 9 bases between them. This CDR3 region has 14 residues. Per germline, CDR1 SGHNT and CDR2 YYREEE (reference sequence). The CDR3 region is CASSSGLMNTEAFF. Here the CDR3 DNA reads TGTGCCAGCAGCTCGGGACTCATGAACACTGAAGCTTTCTTT. The full variable domain, in which reference TRBV5-4 and TRBJ1-1 provide the parts outside the CDR3, is ETGVTQSPTHLIKTRGQQVTLRCSSQSGHNTVSWYQQALGQGPQFIFQYYREEENGRGNFPPRFSGLQFPNYSSELNVNALELDDSALYLCASSSGLMNTEAFFGQGTRLTVV.

Here the CDR3 reads CASSSPGTGYNEQFF. CDR3 DNA: TGCGCCAGCAGTTCACCCGGGACAGGCTACAATGAGCAGTTCTTC. This sequence joins TRBV10-1 and TRBJ2-1; TRBD1 matches at 8 bases. The CDR3 runs 15 residues. The V segment lost 5 bases and the J segment 3 bases; nucleotides outside the gene matches: 6. CDR1 WNHNN and CDR2 SYGVQD come from the germline V gene (reference sequence).

Note on this clone: Relative to the germline gene, one junction end is altered; a read error may explain this. This chain links TRBV12-3 or TRBV12-4 with TRBJ2-7, with 8 bases matching TRBD2. The CDR3 is 12 residues long. DNA for the CDR3: TGTGCCAGCAGTTCCGGACTAGCTCGCCCTTATTTC. Protein sequence: CASSSGLARPYF.

With regard to this clone: This may come from a read error, since a much larger clone is one base off. The chain couples TRBV28 to TRBJ1-5; TRBD1 agrees at 7 bases. Germline CDR1 reads MDHEN; CDR2 reads SYDVKM. The CDR3 length is 13 residues. The V and J ends lost 6 bases and 4 bases, in that order; junction bases with no gene match: 3. This CDR3 is CASRTGWNQPQHF. CDR3 DNA sequence: TGTGCCAGCAGGACAGGGTGGAATCAGCCCCAGCATTTT.

The CDR3 reads CASSQPRVGNTIYF. CDR3 coding DNA: TGTGCCAGCAGCCAACCCCGAGTCGGAAACACCATATATTTT. This chain links TRBV14 with TRBJ1-3; D is ambiguous. V was shortened by 2 bases and J by 4 bases, with 9 bases between the two germline ends. The CDR3 is 14 residues long. Germline CDR1 and CDR2: SGHDN and FVKESK.

V is TRBV19 and J is TRBJ2-1, with 7 bases fitting TRBD1. The CDR3 length is 15 residues. CDR1 and CDR2 (germline): LNHDA, SQIVND (reference sequence). J lost 6 bases, V lost 6 bases, and 11 bases had no gene match. CDR3 sequence (DNA): TGTGCCAGTAGACTAGGGGGCTCTAGGTTCAATGAGCAGTTCTTC. Its translation is CASRLGGSRFNEQFF.

The gene calls are TRBV30 and TRBJ1-3; D gene unclear. Germline V CDR1 and CDR2: GTSNPN, SVGIG (reference sequence). The CDR3 length is 13 residues. Trimming took 2 bases from V and 0 from J, leaving 5 bases between them. CDR3: CAWSLFSGNTIYF. The CDR3 DNA reads as TGTGCCTGGAGTTTATTCTCTGGAAACACCATATATTTT.

In DNA, the CDR3 is TGTGCCAGCAGACCGGACTTATGGGCAGATACGCAGTATTTT. This encodes CASRPDLWADTQYF. This chain joins TRBV6-5 and TRBJ2-3; perhaps TRBD2 as D (5 bases). CDR3 length equals 14 residues. V lost 6 bases to trimming and J lost 4 bases, with 14 bases between them. Germline V gene lookup returns CDR1 MNHEY and CDR2 SVGAGI.

The chain employs TRBV5-1 and TRBJ1-4, with 8 bases lining up with TRBD1. The CDR3 runs to 12 residues. Germline V gene lookup returns CDR1 SGHRS and CDR2 YFSETQ. V shed 3 bases, J shed 12 bases, and the junction held 4 bases outside the gene matches. CDR3 sequence (DNA): TGCGCCAGCAGCTCACAGGGGGGAGAACTGTTTTTT. It encodes CASSSQGGELFF.

The chain uses TRBV7-2 and TRBJ2-7; possible D gene TRBD2, 5 bases. V was pared by 2 bases and J by 0 bases, with 11 bases between. Germline CDR1 and CDR2: SGHTA and FQGNSA. CDR3 size: 15 residues. CDR3 sequence reads: CASSLIAGFSYEQYF. The CDR3 region has the DNA TGTGCCAGCAGCTTAATTGCGGGTTTCTCCTACGAGCAGTACTTC.

The chain joins TRBV7-6 to TRBJ2-5; the D is unclear. The germline CDR1 and CDR2 sequences are SGHVS and FNYEAQ. V gave up 6 bases and J gave up 4 bases, with 9 bases separating them. This CDR3 is built from 12 residues. This CDR3 reads CASSPTGETQYF. CDR3 coding DNA: TGTGCCAGCAGTCCAACGGGAGAGACCCAGTACTTC.

The CDR3 region is CASSEQGAPNGSPLHF. DNA for the CDR3: TGTGCCAGCAGTGAACAGGGGGCCCCTAACGGGTCACCCCTCCACTTT. The chain couples TRBV25-1 to TRBJ1-6; 8 bases fit TRBD1. V shed 2 bases and J 10 bases; nucleotides not matched to a gene: 10. The CDR3 is made up of 16 amino acids. CDR1 and CDR2 (germline): MGHDK, SYGVNS.

The chain employs TRBV18 and TRBJ1-1, with 7 nucleotides matching TRBD1. Trimming removed 8 bases from V and 10 bases from J; junction bases left unmatched: 7. The V gene's germline CDR1 is KGHSH and CDR2 LQKENI. This CDR3 is built from 11 residues. The CDR3 DNA is TGTGCCAGCACGGCCCAGGGGGTAGCTTTCTTT. Encoded protein: CASTAQGVAFF.

This rearrangement joins TRBV19 to TRBJ2-7; D is ambiguous. This CDR3 has 14 residues. Germline CDR1 reads LNHDA; CDR2 reads SQIVND (reference sequence). V lost 2 bases and J 3 bases, leaving 11 bases between the germline ends. CDR3 sequence reads: CASSISGLLYEQYF. In DNA form, the CDR3 reads TGTGCCAGTAGTATATCTGGCCTCCTCTACGAGCAGTACTTC.

V usage is TRBV28 and J usage is TRBJ1-2; 8 bases map to TRBD1. Germline V gene lookup returns CDR1 MDHEN and CDR2 SYDVKM. The CDR3 loop spans 12 amino acids. Trimming took 6 bases from V and 7 from J; bases not matched to a gene: 4. Here the CDR3 reads CASSATGVGYTF. The DNA for the CDR3 is TGTGCCAGCAGCGCGACAGGGGTTGGCTACACCTTC.

Worth noting for this clone: One end of the junction varies from germline; a read error may be responsible. Other DNA sequences within the sample encode an identical CDR3. The rearrangement links TRBV30 to TRBJ1-2; D not resolved. This CDR3 spans 13 amino acids. Germline assignment: CDR1 GTSNPN and CDR2 SVGIG (reference sequence). CDR3 DNA: TGTGCCTGGAGTGTCGCGACTTCCGGTGGCTACACCTTT. This sequence encodes CAWSVATSGGYTF. Looking up the rest from reference TRBV30 and TRBJ1-2 gives the full variable domain: SQTIHQWPATLVQPVGSPLSLECTVEGTSNPNLYWYRQAAGRGLQLLFYSVGIGQISSEVPQNLSASRPQDRQFILSSKKLLLSDSGFYLCAWSVATSGGYTFGSGTRLTVV.

The chain has TRBV7-6 and TRBJ1-1; tentatively, D is TRBD1 (6 bases). Germline V CDR1 and CDR2: SGHVS, FNYEAQ. V was shortened by 4 bases and J by 0 bases, with 12 bases between the two germline ends. The CDR3 is 15 residues long. The CDR3 protein is CASSSAGALNTEAFF. The DNA for the CDR3 is TGTGCCAGCAGCTCGGCAGGGGCCCTGAACACTGAAGCTTTCTTT.

This chain links TRBV19 with TRBJ2-5, with 13 bases fitting TRBD2. CDR1 LNHDA and CDR2 SQIVND come from the germline V gene (reference sequence). The CDR3 totals 14 residues. The V segment lost 5 bases and the J segment 7 bases; nucleotides outside the gene matches: 4. In DNA form, the CDR3 reads TGTGCCAGTAGTCCCCGGACTAGCGGGGGGACCCAGTACTTC. Amino acid sequence: CASSPRTSGGTQYF. The full variable domain, in which reference TRBV19 and TRBJ2-5 provide the parts outside the CDR3, is DGGITQSPKYLFRKEGQNVTLSCEQNLNHDAMYWYRQDPGQGLRLIYYSQIVNDFQKGDIAEGYSVSREKKESFPLTVTSAQKNPTAFYLCASSPRTSGGTQYFGPGTRLLVL.

This clone occurred a few times. The chain joins TRBV11-2 to TRBJ2-1; 7 positions agree with TRBD1. CDR3 length: 13 residues. V shed 5 bases and J 6 bases; nucleotides not matched to a gene: 4. CDR1 is SGHAT, CDR2 FQNNGV, per germline. The CDR3 coding sequence is TGTGCCAGCAGCACGGGACAGACCAATGAGCAGTTCTTC. The encoded protein is CASSTGQTNEQFF.

The chain joins TRBV6-5 to TRBJ1-1; 9 bases map to TRBD1. The length of the CDR3 is 14 residues. V lost 8 bases to trimming and J lost 2 bases; unmatched junction nucleotides: 6. CDR1 is MNHEY and CDR2 is SVGAGI in the germline V gene. This CDR3 reads CASCGQGRNTEAFF. CDR3 bases: TGTGCCAGCTGCGGACAGGGGCGAAACACTGAAGCTTTCTTT.